One and the same sample provided the 24 T cell receptor beta chains below, sequenced in a study of neoadjuvant nivolumab and ipilimumab in lung cancer (TCRdb year 2020). What this sample's time point label stands for: at surgical resection after neoadjuvant nivolumab +/- ipilimumab. The library was prepared using the immunoSEQ multiplex PCR assay. Not all clones reach the TCRdb copy of this immuneACCESS table, which keeps in-frame sequences only. Checked studies attribute under half of the gap to unresolved V genes and leave the rest unexplained. In this sample the table shows approximately 30,000 clones, about nine tenths of which occur a single time. The ten largest make up around 5% of the sample. The input for sequencing was peripheral blood, taken after neoadjuvant nivolumab, alone or with ipilimumab, at or shortly before surgery. These receptors came from an adult with non-small cell lung cancer.

The chain joins TRBV7-9 to TRBJ1-1, with TRBD1 matching 10 bases. There are 17 residues in the CDR3. The V segment lost 1 base and the J segment 1 base; nucleotides outside the gene matches: 6. The V gene's germline CDR1 is SEHNR and CDR2 FQNEAQ (reference sequence). CDR3 amino acids: CASSLGMTGGQNTEAFF. CDR3 nucleotide sequence: TGTGCCAGCAGCTTAGGAATGACAGGGGGCCAGAACACTGAAGCTTTCTTT.

This clone has just a few counts. The chain employs TRBV7-2 and TRBJ1-1, with a tentative D call TRBD1 (6 bases). V lost 2 bases to trimming and J lost 10 bases, with 14 bases between them. The CDR3 covers 13 residues. The V gene's germline CDR1 is SGHTA and CDR2 FQGNSA. CDR3 sequence: CASSLSGPRGAFF. The CDR3 DNA sequence: TGTGCCAGCAGCTTATCCGGGCCCAGGGGAGCTTTCTTT.

The V call is TRBV11-2, the J call TRBJ2-7; D is ambiguous. V was clipped by 4 bases and J by 5 bases, with 12 bases between them. The CDR3 is 13 amino acids. The V gene's germline CDR1 is SGHAT and CDR2 FQNNGV. In nucleotides, the CDR3 is TGTGCCAGCAGCTCACGCCCTAAGGACGAGCAGTACTTC. Its protein product is CASSSRPKDEQYF. Looking up the rest from reference TRBV11-2 and TRBJ2-7 gives the full variable domain: EAGVAQSPRYKIIEKRQSVAFWCNPISGHATLYWYQQILGQGPKLLIQFQNNGVVDDSQLPKDRFSAERLKGVDSTLKIQPAKLEDSAVYLCASSSRPKDEQYFGPGTRLTVT.

This chain connects TRBV4-2 to TRBJ1-2; D remains unclear. This CDR3 has 15 amino acids. CDR1 is LGHNA, CDR2 YNFKEQ, per germline. Trimming shortened V by 0 bases and J by 4 bases, and 12 bases separated the two germline ends. The CDR3, as DNA: TGTGCCAGCAGCCAAGATGGTACAGTTCTCTATGGCTACACCTTC. It translates to CASSQDGTVLYGYTF.

The J gene is TRBJ1-1, the V gene TRBV5-1; D call uncertain. Trimming cost V 0 bases and J 1 base, with 4 bases left between them. The CDR3 sequence is 13 residues long. Germline V gives CDR1 SGHRS, CDR2 YFSETQ. The CDR3 sequence: CASSLGRNTEAFF. The CDR3 DNA reads as TGCGCCAGCAGCTTGGGGAGGAACACTGAAGCTTTCTTT.

This clone turned up a few times. This chain connects TRBV7-8 to TRBJ2-7; D could derive from TRBD1 or TRBD2 (7 bases each). The CDR3 consists of 15 residues. Germline V lookup: CDR1 SGHVS, CDR2 FQNEAQ. Trimming removed 1 base from V and 2 bases from J, with 12 bases in between. CDR3 bases: TGTGCCAGCAGCTTAGACAGGGGAGGGACCTACGAGCAGTACTTC. Protein: CASSLDRGGTYEQYF.

The chain has TRBV27 and TRBJ1-1; possible D gene TRBD1, 5 bases. The CDR3 has 14 residues. Per germline, CDR1 MNHEY and CDR2 SMNVEV (reference sequence). V was shortened by 5 bases and J by 4 bases, with 14 bases between the two germline ends. This CDR3 reads CASSRPGSSTEAFF. CDR3 bases: TGTGCCAGCAGTCGTCCAGGGTCGAGCACTGAAGCTTTCTTT.

The chain recombines TRBV6-1 with TRBJ1-5; the D is unclear. CDR3 size: 15 residues. Germline V lookup: CDR1 MNHNS, CDR2 SASEGT. The germline V and J ends were trimmed by 5 bases and 3 bases, with 14 bases remaining between them. This CDR3 is CASSPVLWDNQPQHF. In DNA, the CDR3 is TGTGCCAGCAGTCCGGTCCTCTGGGACAATCAGCCCCAGCATTTT.

The rearrangement uses TRBV19 and TRBJ2-3; the D gene is possibly TRBD1 (6 bases). V lost 3 bases to trimming and J lost 2 bases, with 12 bases between them. CDR1 and CDR2 from the germline V gene are LNHDA and SQIVND (reference sequence). CDR3 length equals 15 residues. The CDR3 region has the DNA TGTGCCAGTAGTATCCAGGGGTATAACACAGATACGCAGTATTTT. Translated: CASSIQGYNTDTQYF.

The genes are TRBV7-2 and TRBJ2-1; D remains ambiguous. Germline lookup yields CDR1 SGHTA and CDR2 FQGNSA. This CDR3 has 12 amino acids. The V and J ends lost 1 base and 12 bases respectively, with 10 bases between them. DNA of the CDR3: TGTGCCAGCAGCTTAGAGGCTATGGTGCAGTTCTTC. Its translation: CASSLEAMVQFF.

The chain couples TRBV13 to TRBJ2-3; 8 nucleotides align to TRBD2. Germline CDR1 is PRHDT and CDR2 is FYEKMQ (reference sequence). The CDR3 consists of 19 residues. V was pared by 5 bases and J by 0 bases, with 16 bases of the junction left unmatched. In nucleotides, the CDR3 is TGTGCCAGCAGCCCCCGGTTTAGCGGGGAAGACGGTAGCACAGATACGCAGTATTTT. Its protein is CASSPRFSGEDGSTDTQYF.

The gene calls are TRBV4-1 and TRBJ2-1; 8 bases are shared with TRBD2. Germline loops: CDR1 MGHRA, CDR2 YSYEKL. The junction had 7 bases not matched to a gene; V was cut back by 0 bases and J by 0 bases. There are 18 residues in the CDR3. CDR3 loop: CASSQEISGGLSYNEQFF. CDR3 nucleotides: TGCGCCAGCAGCCAAGAAATCAGCGGGGGCCTCTCCTACAATGAGCAGTTCTTC.

The chain employs TRBV25-1 and TRBJ2-7; the D call may be TRBD1 or TRBD2 (6 bases each). The CDR3 has 14 amino acids. Trimming stripped 5 bases from V and 3 bases from J, with 14 bases between. Germline CDR1 reads MGHDK; CDR2 reads SYGVNS. The CDR3 is CASSKLGGSYEQYF. CDR3 DNA: TGTGCCAGCAGTAAGCTCGGGGGCAGCTACGAGCAGTACTTC.

The chain employs TRBV5-1 and TRBJ1-1; TRBD1 is a possible D gene (6 bases). There are 14 residues in the CDR3. Trimming shortened V by 0 bases and J by 6 bases, and 12 bases separated the two germline ends. CDR1 and CDR2 from the germline V gene are SGHRS and YFSETQ. CDR3 region: CASSLDRDWAEAFF. CDR3 nucleotide sequence: TGCGCCAGCAGCTTGGACAGGGATTGGGCTGAAGCTTTCTTT.

The rearrangement joins TRBV6-6 to TRBJ1-1, with D tentatively TRBD1 (5 bases). Trimming pared 8 bases from V and 1 base from J, leaving 11 bases between. This CDR3 region has 13 residues. Per the germline V gene, CDR1 is MNHNY and CDR2 is SVGAGI (reference sequence). This CDR3 reads CASAGHRNTEAFF. CDR3 nucleotide sequence: TGTGCCAGCGCGGGGCACAGGAACACTGAAGCTTTCTTT.

V and J are TRBV5-1 and TRBJ1-2, with 8 bases fitting TRBD1. V lost 7 bases, J lost 4 bases, and 9 bases stayed unmatched. Germline V gene sequence: CDR1 SGHRS, CDR2 YFSETQ. CDR3 length: 14 residues. The CDR3 DNA sequence: TGCGCCAGCCGCACAACGACAGGGGTCTATGGCTACACCTTC. The encoded protein is CASRTTTGVYGYTF.

This chain uses TRBV7-3 with TRBJ2-4; 8 bases fit TRBD2. The V gene's germline CDR1 is SGHTA and CDR2 FQGTGA. This CDR3 comprises 17 residues. Germline trimming cut 5 bases from V and 8 bases from J; bases unmatched to any gene: 17. As DNA, the CDR3 is TGTGCCAGCAGCCCCAAAGCGGGGGCTACCTTCCAACACATTCAGTACTTC. This sequence encodes CASSPKAGATFQHIQYF.

The chain joins TRBV7-2 to TRBJ2-5; 7 bases align to TRBD2. This CDR3 spans 15 amino acids. The ends lost 4 bases at V and 5 bases at J; junction bases unmatched: 10. Looked up from germline, CDR1 is SGHTA and CDR2 is FQGNSA. For the CDR3, the DNA is TGTGCCAGCAGCTCCCTTAAGCGGGGAGTGGAGACCCAGTACTTC. Its protein is CASSSLKRGVETQYF.

In its sample, this clone was seen once. This chain links TRBV7-9 with TRBJ1-2, with 7 bases lining up with TRBD1. Germline values: CDR1 SEHNR, CDR2 FQNEAQ (reference sequence). The CDR3 length is 15 residues. V lost 4 bases and J lost 8; bases outside the gene matches: 13. CDR3 residues: CASSSTQGPLRGYTF. The CDR3, as DNA: TGTGCCAGCAGCTCGACACAGGGGCCCCTGAGGGGCTACACCTTC.

The V gene is TRBV18, the J gene TRBJ2-3; D ambiguous. The CDR3 covers 14 residues. Trimming shortened V by 4 bases and J by 4 bases, and 12 bases separated the two germline ends. CDR1 and CDR2 from the germline V gene are KGHSH and LQKENI. CDR3 in amino acids: CASSLHQTPDTQYF. CDR3 nucleotides: TGTGCCAGCTCACTCCACCAAACCCCAGATACGCAGTATTTT.

This clone appeared a single time. The chain couples TRBV28 to TRBJ2-3, with TRBD2 matching 13 bases. The CDR3 extends over 16 amino acids. Trimming removed 6 bases from V and 2 bases from J; junction bases left unmatched: 5. Germline V CDR1 and CDR2: MDHEN, SYDVKM. The CDR3 sequence: CASSPGLAGVTDTQYF. CDR3 DNA: TGTGCCAGCAGCCCCGGACTAGCGGGGGTCACAGATACGCAGTATTTT.

V and J are TRBV9 and TRBJ2-5; unclear D gene. CDR3 size: 14 residues. V lost 4 bases to trimming and J lost 2 bases, with 12 bases between them. CDR1 is SGDLS and CDR2 is YYNGEE in the germline V gene. The CDR3 nucleotides are TGTGCCAGCAGCTCCCGGATGGGTCAAGAGACCCAGTACTTC. It specifies CASSSRMGQETQYF.

The chain is built from TRBV4-3 and TRBJ1-4, with unresolved D. Germline assignment: CDR1 LGHNA and CDR2 YSLEER. This CDR3 is built from 16 residues. V was cut by 0 bases and J by 4 bases, with 12 bases left in between. CDR3 DNA: TGCGCCAGCAGCCAAGATCCGACGGGAGATAATGAAAAACTGTTTTTT. Protein product: CASSQDPTGDNEKLFF.

The V gene is TRBV7-3, the J gene TRBJ2-1; D possibly corresponds to TRBD1 (5 bases). The germline CDR1 and CDR2 sequences are SGHTA and FQGTGA. V lost 5 bases, J lost 11 bases, and 10 bases lay in between. The CDR3 loop spans 11 amino acids. CDR3 region: CASSPRQQQFF. CDR3 sequence (DNA): TGTGCCAGCAGCCCCCGACAGCAGCAGTTCTTC.